These 27 T cell receptor beta chains were sequenced from one sample in a study of molecular identifiers for immune sequencing clone quantification. TCRdb called the PCR reads again in MiXCR, with one record for every CDR3 protein. The sample lists a few hundred thousand distinct CDR3 sequences; around 21% were seen once. Sequencing was carried out using naive CD8+ T cells from blood, with Jurkat cell RNA spiked in. Subset of the sample: FACS-sorted CD8+CD4-CCR7+CD45RA+ naive T cells. The source is a human donor in good health. Some libraries in this study had Jurkat cell RNA spiked in.

About this clonotype: This may be a read error: a much more frequent sequence differs by one nucleotide. The chain recombines TRBV14 with TRBJ2-3; D perhaps matches TRBD2 (6 bases). Per the germline V gene, CDR1 is SGHDN and CDR2 is FVKESK. V lost 4 bases and J lost 1, with 18 bases in between. The CDR3 length is 17 residues. The chain's CDR3 is CASSRYEEGGGTDTQYF. CDR3 DNA: TGTGCCAGCAGCCGATACGAGGAGGGCGGAGGCACAGATACGCAGTATTTT. The entire variable domain, with the rest obtained from reference TRBV14 and TRBJ2-3, is as follows: EAGVTQFPSHSVIEKGQTVTLRCDPISGHDNLYWYRRVMGKEIKFLLHFVKESKQDESGMPNNRFLAERTGGTYSTLKVQPAELEDSGVYFCASSRYEEGGGTDTQYFGPGTRLTVL.

To note about this clonotype: A clone one base away is much larger, so this may be a read error. The V gene is TRBV5-3, the J gene TRBJ2-3, with D perhaps TRBD1 (5 bases). TRBV5-3 is noted as an ORF with a role that remains uncertain. The V end was cut by 8 bases, the J end by 0 bases, with 22 bases between. The CDR3 covers 17 residues. CDR3 bases: TGTGCCAGCGGCCCCCGCTGGGGCCCCTCCAGCACAGATACGCAGTATTTT. Translated, it gives CASGPRWGPSSTDTQYF.

V usage is TRBV5-1 and J usage is TRBJ1-1; D gene unclear. The V end was cut by 0 bases, the J end by 4 bases, with 10 bases between. CDR3 length: 14 residues. CDR1 is SGHRS, CDR2 YFSETQ, per germline. CDR3 region: CASSLVRGSTEAFF. The CDR3 nucleotides read TGCGCCAGCAGCTTGGTTCGGGGTTCCACTGAAGCTTTCTTT.

This clonotype has ten or more counts. V is TRBV20-1 and J is TRBJ1-1; 7 nucleotides align to TRBD1. The CDR3 has 17 amino acids. Germline V gene data show CDR1 as DFQATT and CDR2 as SNEGSKA (reference sequence). The V and J ends lost 5 bases and 5 bases, in that order; junction bases with no gene match: 20. The CDR3 loop reads CSASPTGTEHAVTEAFF. The CDR3 coding sequence is TGCAGTGCTTCTCCAACCGGGACAGAACACGCCGTAACTGAAGCTTTCTTT.

Ten or more counts support this clonotype. The rearrangement links TRBV4-3 to TRBJ1-2, with no clear D. Germline assignment: CDR1 LGHNA and CDR2 YSLEER. The V end lost 0 bases, the J end lost 0 bases, and 8 bases lay between the germline ends. CDR3 size: 15 residues. The CDR3 here is CASSQDRATNYGYTF. CDR3 sequence (DNA): TGCGCCAGCAGCCAAGACAGAGCCACTAACTATGGCTACACCTTC.

At least ten counts were recorded for this clonotype. The chain couples TRBV13 to TRBJ2-3; no definite D call. The germline V gene encodes CDR1 PRHDT and CDR2 FYEKMQ (reference sequence). With 6 bases removed from V and 6 bases from J, the gap between germline ends came to 10 bases. This CDR3 has 12 residues. The CDR3 here is CASSLLLDTQYF. CDR3 nucleotide sequence: TGTGCCAGCAGTCTCCTTCTGGATACGCAGTATTTT.

This clonotype has ten or more counts. The J gene is TRBJ2-5, the V gene TRBV4-3, with 9 positions matching TRBD2. The CDR3 runs 14 residues. Trimming cost V 3 bases and J 5 bases; bases outside gene matches: 4. Germline V gives CDR1 LGHNA, CDR2 YSLEER. The CDR3 sequence: CASSQGTSTETQYF. As DNA, the CDR3 is TGCGCCAGCAGCCAGGGGACTAGCACGGAGACCCAGTACTTC.

This clonotype occurred once. A much larger clone lies a single base off, so this may be a read error. The chain employs TRBV12-3 or TRBV12-4 and TRBJ2-2; D might be TRBD2 (5 bases). The length of the CDR3 is 15 residues. The DNA for the CDR3 is TGTGCCAGCAAAGACTTAGCAGGTTTCACCGGGGAGCTGGTTTTT. Protein sequence: CASKDLAGFTGELVF.

Only a few counts were recorded for this clonotype. The rearrangement joins TRBV11-1 to TRBJ2-7; either TRBD1 or TRBD2 may supply D (6 bases each). Trimming pared 0 bases from V and 3 bases from J, leaving 12 bases between. The CDR3 sequence is 15 residues long. In germline, CDR1 is SGHAT, CDR2 FQDESV (reference sequence). The CDR3 coding sequence is TGTGCCAGCAGCTTAGCGACAGGCGGGGACTACGAGCAGTACTTC. Residues: CASSLATGGDYEQYF. Based on the CDR3 plus reference TRBV11-1 and TRBJ2-7, the full variable domain is EAEVAQSPRYKITEKSQAVAFWCDPISGHATLYWYRQILGQGPELLVQFQDESVVDDSQLPKDRFSAERLKGVDSTLKIQPAELGDSAMYLCASSLATGGDYEQYFGPGTRLTVT.

The gene calls are TRBV7-9 and TRBJ2-2; D unresolved. This CDR3 comprises 12 residues. The germline V gene encodes CDR1 SEHNR and CDR2 FQNEAQ (reference sequence). Between the trimmed V and J ends, which lost 8 bases and 4 bases, there was a span of 8 bases. The CDR3 DNA reads TGTGCCAGCGGCGGATTCACCGGGGAGCTGTTTTTT. Protein product: CASGGFTGELFF.

The gene calls are TRBV5-4 and TRBJ2-3; 13 bases map to TRBD2. The germline V gene encodes CDR1 SGHNT and CDR2 YYREEE (reference sequence). The CDR3 runs 16 residues. V shed 2 bases, J shed 3 bases, and the junction held 3 bases outside the gene matches. This chain's CDR3 is CASSFGLAGVTDTQYF. CDR3 in DNA: TGTGCCAGCAGCTTCGGACTAGCGGGAGTTACAGATACGCAGTATTTT.

This clonotype appeared a few times. Here the CDR3 DNA reads TGTGCCAGCAGTAAGACAGGGTACACCGGGGAGCTGTTTTTT. This sequence encodes CASSKTGYTGELFF. The chain links TRBV6-6 to TRBJ2-2; the match to TRBD1 covers 7 bases. Germline V CDR1 and CDR2: MNHNY, SVGAGI (reference sequence). The ends lost 5 bases at V and 3 bases at J; junction bases unmatched: 3. This CDR3 comprises 14 residues.

As to this clonotype: A much larger clone differs by one base, so this may be a read error. The chain recombines TRBV7-9 with TRBJ1-1, with a tentative D call TRBD1 (5 bases). The CDR3 is 17 residues long. The germline gives CDR1 SEHNR, CDR2 FQNEAQ (reference sequence). The CDR3 reads CASCLPGAEKGNTEAFF. CDR3 in DNA: TGTGCCAGCTGCTTACCCGGGGCCGAGAAAGGCAACACTGAAGCTTTCTTT. Using reference TRBV7-9 and TRBJ1-1 for the parts outside the CDR3, the full variable domain is DTGVSQNPRHKITKRGQNVTFRCDPISEHNRLYWYRQTLGQGPEFLTYFQNEAQLEKSRLLSDRFSAERPKGSFSTLEIQRTEQGDSAMYLCASCLPGAEKGNTEAFFGQGTRLTVV.

For this clonotype: One base away lies a much larger clone, so this may be a sequencing read error. This rearrangement joins TRBV7-2 to TRBJ2-7, with 9 bases aligning to TRBD1. Germline V CDR1 and CDR2: SGHTA, FQGNSA. J was trimmed by 5 bases and V by 4 bases; bases with no gene match: 15. CDR3 size: 17 residues. CDR3: CASSYPNAGTGSHEQYF. The CDR3 DNA is TGTGCCAGCAGCTACCCGAACGCCGGGACAGGGTCCCACGAGCAGTACTTC. The variable domain in full, completed from reference TRBV7-2 and TRBJ2-7, reads GAGVSQSPSNKVTEKGKDVELRCDPISGHTALYWYRQSLGQGLEFLIYFQGNSAPDKSGLPSDRFSAERTGGSVSTLTIQRTQQEDSAVYLCASSYPNAGTGSHEQYFGPGTRLTVT.

This sequence joins TRBV7-9 and TRBJ2-7, with 8 bases aligning to TRBD1. This CDR3 has 13 residues. J was trimmed by 6 bases and V by 5 bases; bases with no gene match: 6. Germline V lookup: CDR1 SEHNR, CDR2 FQNEAQ (reference sequence). CDR3 amino acids: CASSTRTGSEQYF. CDR3 bases: TGTGCCAGCAGCACCCGGACAGGGAGCGAGCAGTACTTC.

As concerns this clonotype: This may be a read error: a much more frequent sequence differs by one nucleotide. This chain uses TRBV12-3 or TRBV12-4 with TRBJ2-3; 11 bases fit TRBD2. The CDR3 has 16 amino acids. CDR3 sequence (DNA): TGTTCCAGCAGTCCGACTAGCGGGGCCTCAGGAGATACGCAGTATTTT. This codes for CSSSPTSGASGDTQYF.

This clonotype was seen at least ten times. The chain couples TRBV13 to TRBJ2-1; D perhaps matches TRBD1 (6 bases). The germline V gene encodes CDR1 PRHDT and CDR2 FYEKMQ (reference sequence). Trimming left V 2 bases short and J 7 bases short, with 12 bases between. The CDR3 spans 14 residues. The DNA for the CDR3 is TGTGCCAGCAGCTTAACGCAGGGGTGGAATGAGCAGTTCTTC. It specifies CASSLTQGWNEQFF.

About this clonotype: A read error may be the cause here, since a much bigger clone is one base away. The V and J genes are TRBV6-5 and TRBJ2-3, with no clear D. The CDR3 covers 17 residues. Trimming removed 2 bases from V and 6 bases from J, with 21 bases in between. Germline V gene sequence: CDR1 MNHEY, CDR2 SVGAGI. In nucleotides, the CDR3 is TGTGCCAGCAGTTACCGCCAGCCGACCAGGTCGATTGATACGCAGTATTTT. Its protein is CASSYRQPTRSIDTQYF.

For this clonotype: This CDR3 fails to terminate in the conserved phenylalanine or tryptophan, so it likely reflects a read error. The gene calls are TRBV27 and TRBJ1-1, with a possible D match to TRBD1 (5 bases). The CDR3 is made up of 14 amino acids. Germline CDR1 MNHEY, CDR2 SMNVEV (reference sequence). V was pared by 0 bases and J by 4 bases, with 9 bases between. The CDR3 DNA follows: TGTGCCAGCAGTTTATCGGGGGGTGGCACTGAAGCTTTCTCT. This gives the protein CASSLSGGGTEAFS.

This clonotype was found a few times. V and J are TRBV20-1 and TRBJ2-1; D gene uncertain. V gave up 0 bases and J gave up 3 bases, with 15 bases separating them. Germline assignment: CDR1 DFQATT and CDR2 SNEGSKA (reference sequence). This CDR3 has 16 residues. The CDR3 sequence is CSARDRKGTLYNEQFF. The CDR3 bases are TGCAGTGCTAGAGATCGGAAGGGCACTCTCTACAATGAGCAGTTCTTC.

This clonotype was found many times. The V and J genes are TRBV28 and TRBJ2-3, with 8 positions matching TRBD2. V lost 7 bases to trimming and J lost 0 bases; unmatched junction nucleotides: 3. The germline CDR1 and CDR2 sequences are MDHEN and SYDVKM. The CDR3 is 14 residues long. CDR3 sequence (DNA): TGTGCCAGCAATGCGGGGGGTAGCACAGATACGCAGTATTTT. Translation gives CASNAGGSTDTQYF.

This clonotype was seen a handful of times. The V gene is TRBV4-3, the J gene TRBJ2-7, with 7 positions matching TRBD2. The length of the CDR3 is 15 residues. In germline, CDR1 is LGHNA, CDR2 YSLEER. V lost 2 bases and J lost 5; bases outside the gene matches: 9. The CDR3 is CASSQRAGGLHEQYF. Here the CDR3 DNA reads TGCGCCAGCAGCCAACGGGCCGGGGGACTACACGAGCAGTACTTC.

The CDR3 DNA reads as TGTGCCAGCAGCCCGTGGGACACAGATACGCAGTATTTT. It yields the protein CASSPWDTDTQYF. The chain couples TRBV27 to TRBJ2-3; no definite D call. CDR3 length: 13 residues. V lost 6 bases to trimming and J lost 2 bases, with 9 bases between them. CDR1 is MNHEY and CDR2 is SMNVEV in the germline V gene (reference sequence).

This clonotype appeared a few times. The V and J genes are TRBV20-1 and TRBJ1-6; D is perhaps TRBD1 (5 bases). The length of the CDR3 is 12 residues. CDR1 DFQATT and CDR2 SNEGSKA come from the germline V gene (reference sequence). Trimming took 5 bases from V and 7 from J, leaving 9 bases between them. As DNA, the CDR3 is TGCAGTGCTTGGGACGGGAATTCACCCCTCCACTTT. Translating it yields CSAWDGNSPLHF.

This clonotype was seen only a few times. This chain connects TRBV5-1 to TRBJ2-7; D is unclear. This CDR3 has 15 residues. The V and J ends lost 0 bases and 3 bases respectively, with 13 bases between them. The germline gives CDR1 SGHRS, CDR2 YFSETQ. CDR3 in DNA: TGCGCCAGCAGCTTGGCCTCGGCTGCACTCTACGAGCAGTACTTC. This encodes CASSLASAALYEQYF. Combining the CDR3 with reference TRBV5-1 and TRBJ2-7 gives the whole variable domain KAGVTQTPRYLIKTRGQQVTLSCSPISGHRSVSWYQQTPGQGLQFLFEYFSETQRNKGNFPGRFSGRQFSNSRSEMNVSTLELGDSALYLCASSLASAALYEQYFGPGTRLTVT.

There are many counts of this clonotype. The rearrangement joins TRBV6-2 or TRBV6-3 to TRBJ1-1; TRBD1 aligns across 9 bases. The CDR3 is 15 residues long. Germline CDR1 reads MNHEY; CDR2 reads SVGEGT. V was pared by 7 bases and J by 4 bases, with 10 bases of the junction left unmatched. The CDR3 here is CASTSFETGGTEAFF. CDR3 in DNA: TGTGCCAGCACCTCCTTCGAGACAGGGGGCACTGAAGCTTTCTTT.

At least ten counts were recorded for this clonotype. The chain employs TRBV7-9 and TRBJ2-3, with 9 bases that match TRBD2. There are 15 residues in the CDR3. J was trimmed by 4 bases and V by 1 base; bases with no gene match: 3. Germline V gene sequence: CDR1 SEHNR, CDR2 FQNEAQ (reference sequence). The CDR3 here is CASSLVAGEADTQYF. CDR3 nucleotide sequence: TGTGCCAGCAGCTTAGTAGCGGGGGAGGCAGATACGCAGTATTTT.